The subject of this entry is one T cell receptor (beta chain). Its antigen specificity is not known. No qualities accompany the bases; no much larger clone lies one base away. Explained via the paper, the time point label denotes: about 28 days (+/-7) after the second vaccine dose. In light of the paper, this sample's treatment or condition label describes: meningococcal conjugate vaccine given as trial control. Vaccinee samples came from UK trials COV001 and COV002, including a single-blind randomized controlled phase 2/3 trial of AZD1222 (ChAdOx1 nCoV-19) in healthy adults. For TCRbeta chain sequencing, PBMC samples from trial participants were taken at day 0 and at day 28 after the second dose. The data were taken from a study of T cell responses to AZD1222 COVID-19 vaccine (TCRdb year 2021). Notes on the research overall: TCR sequencing was performed for approximately 240 trial participants, of whom around 210 were given two doses of AZD1222 and around 25 were given two doses of MenACWY control vaccine. Enrollment into the trials was organized by age into subgroups of 18-55, 56-69 and 70-plus years, and those subgroups contained about 150, 27 and 61 TCR-sequenced participants, respectively.

V lost 7 bases and J lost 6 bases; the stretch between them is 21 bases long. Including cysteine and phenylalanine, the CDR3 has 15 amino acids. Just CDR3 DNA is preserved here, 45 bases in frame from base 1. Looking up the germline V gene yields CDR1 MDHEN and CDR2 SYDVKM. Broad study findings and their caveats: After two AZD1222 doses, spike-specific TCR breadth and depth were significantly higher than at day 0 and than in MenACWY recipients. Epitopes outside the regions mutated in the B.1.351 and B.1.1.7 variants were reportedly recognized by nearly half of the unique spike-specific TCRs. Conclusions about previously exposed vaccinees were limited because only 6 or 7 AZD1222 recipients were SARS-CoV-2 seropositive at baseline. Participants were mostly white British, with more females than males. The authors suggested clonal diversity may have been underestimated. In the small 56-69-year group, the increase in depth fell short of significance, most likely because of low power. Because no day 14 peak-response samples were available, the repertoires could be characterized only after the peak T cell response. CD4 TCRs associated with the vaccine covered the entire spike protein, and the dominant responses were in regions 160-218 and 743-854.

The CDR3 regions of human TCRbeta chains were subjected to immunosequencing. On the study's bioinformatics: TCRs in the repertoires were compared against a reference library of SARS-CoV-2-specific TCRs that had been generated with the MIRA antigen-specificity platform. Breadth was defined as the fraction of unique TCRs that were SARS-CoV-2-associated. Depth was defined as the fraction of total T cells that were SARS-CoV-2-associated. Using the MIRA data, each spike-specific TCR was mapped to the spike region that the TCR reacts to and placed in a CD4 or CD8 class. Log10-transformed breadth and depth values were compared by one-way ANOVA with Sidak's multiple comparisons tests. TCRdb's version of the immuneACCESS table is confined to in-frame rearrangements and falls short of the full clone set. An unresolved V gene accounts for under half of the shortfall where checked; the remainder is of unknown origin. That table furnishes V, J and clone size, whereas the DNA furnished D and trimming. For this sample there are 130,000 to 150,000 clones; approximately 85% appear just once. The top ten clonotypes cover about 5.4% of the sample.

The receptor was derived from an adult who received the MenACWY meningococcal vaccine as a control. The input for sequencing was peripheral blood, taken 28 days after the second dose of the MenACWY control vaccine. The chain employs TRBV28 and TRBJ1-2, with the D gene not clear enough to name. The nucleotides read TGTGCCAGCACCCCCCCTACGCGGGGAGTTCATGGCTACACCTTC. This is translated as CASTPPTRGVHGYTF.